The 14 T cell receptor beta chains below were found in one sample sequenced in a study of a mutant IDH1 vaccine in newly diagnosed glioma. Time point indicated: week 23, last vaccination. The vaccine gave 300 ug of a 20-mer mutant IDH1 peptide subcutaneously per dose. No cognate antigen is known for these TCRs. Method: immunoSEQ multiplex PCR; TCRdb's copy keeps in-frame clones and lacks some. This table holds 50,000 to 70,000 clones, roughly three quarters found once. Material: PBMCs, obtained from a glioma patient whose treatment included an IDH1 peptide vaccine. The receptors come from a woman aged 40 to 50 with glioma. Some clones in this sample may be carry-over from other donors' samples.

This clone was detected only a few times. The V and J genes are TRBV29-1 and TRBJ1-1; 8 bases align to TRBD1. The CDR3 runs 13 residues. The trim removed 6 bases at V and 1 base at J, leaving 4 bases unmatched. The germline CDR1 and CDR2 sequences are SQVTM and ANQGSEA. This CDR3 is CSVDGTGNTEAFF. The CDR3 nucleotides read TGCAGCGTAGACGGGACAGGGAACACTGAAGCTTTCTTT. The full variable domain, completed using reference TRBV29-1 and TRBJ1-1, is SAVISQKPSRDICQRGTSLTIQCQVDSQVTMMFWYRQQPGQSLTLIATANQGSEATYESGFVIDKFPISRPNLTFSTLTVSNMSPEDSSIYLCSVDGTGNTEAFFGQGTRLTVV.

J is TRBJ2-7 and V is TRBV2, with a possible D match to TRBD2 (5 bases). The CDR3 runs 13 residues. V lost 8 bases, J lost 7 bases, and 18 bases lay in between. The germline gives CDR1 SNHLY, CDR2 FYNNEI. CDR3 protein: CASLTRAPGEQYF. In DNA, the CDR3 is TGTGCCAGCTTAACGAGGGCCCCGGGGGAGCAGTACTTC.

The V call is TRBV6-5, the J call TRBJ2-3, with 9 bases identical to TRBD1. Germline lookup yields CDR1 MNHEY and CDR2 SVGAGI. With V trimmed by 6 bases and J by 2 bases, 3 bases remained unmatched. CDR3 length: 14 amino acids. CDR3 amino acids: CASREQGATDTQYF. The CDR3 DNA sequence: TGTGCCAGCAGGGAACAGGGGGCCACAGATACGCAGTATTTT.

The chain is built from TRBV7-8 and TRBJ2-7; D uncertain. CDR3 length: 12 amino acids. Trimming removed 5 bases at V and 7 bases at J, with 12 bases between. Germline V gene data show CDR1 as SGHVS and CDR2 as FQNEAQ. The CDR3 DNA reads as TGTGCCAGCAGCCTAGGGTTGAGAGAGCAGTACTTC. It translates to CASSLGLREQYF.

The chain links TRBV30 to TRBJ2-7, with D uncertain. This CDR3 comprises 14 residues. Between the trimmed V and J ends, which lost 2 bases and 3 bases, there was a span of 14 bases. In germline, CDR1 is GTSNPN, CDR2 SVGIG (reference sequence). The DNA for the CDR3 is TGTGCCTGGAGTTTTGGTCGCACTGGCTACGAGCAGTACTTC. It is translated as CAWSFGRTGYEQYF.

This clone was counted between two and nine times. The chain is built from TRBV30 and TRBJ1-3, with D possibly matching TRBD1 (6 bases). CDR3 length: 13 amino acids. V was trimmed by 5 bases and J by 4 bases, leaving 12 bases between them. CDR1 and CDR2 from the germline V gene are GTSNPN and SVGIG (reference sequence). CDR3 loop: CAWQGQSGNTIYF. The CDR3 DNA is TGTGCCTGGCAGGGACAATCAGGAAACACCATATATTTT.

V and J are TRBV7-2 and TRBJ1-2; TRBD1 is a possible D gene (5 bases). CDR3 size: 14 residues. V gave up 4 bases and J gave up 2 bases, with 11 bases separating them. CDR1 and CDR2 (germline): SGHTA, FQGNSA. CDR3 DNA sequence: TGTGCCAGCAGCTCGGGACTCCAGAACTATGGCTACACCTTC. This encodes CASSSGLQNYGYTF.

The V gene is TRBV2, the J gene TRBJ1-1, with TRBD1 matching 7 bases. CDR3 length: 14 amino acids. The V and J ends lost 4 bases and 4 bases, in that order; junction bases with no gene match: 6. Germline lookup yields CDR1 SNHLY and CDR2 FYNNEI. CDR3 region: CASSVTGFGTEAFF. The CDR3 region has the DNA TGTGCCAGCAGTGTGACAGGGTTTGGCACTGAAGCTTTCTTT.

The rearrangement joins TRBV19 to TRBJ2-3, with 8 bases lining up with TRBD2. CDR1 LNHDA and CDR2 SQIVND come from the germline V gene (reference sequence). The ends lost 4 bases at V and 1 base at J; junction bases unmatched: 7. The CDR3 is 16 residues long. The CDR3 is CASSTREGRGTDTQYF. For the CDR3, the DNA is TGTGCCAGTAGTACCCGGGAGGGCCGGGGCACAGATACGCAGTATTTT.

This clone was counted between two and nine times. The genes are TRBV9 and TRBJ1-1; 9 bases agree with TRBD1. This CDR3 region has 16 residues. In germline, CDR1 is SGDLS, CDR2 YYNGEE. J was trimmed by 5 bases and V by 0 bases; bases with no gene match: 8. The CDR3 sequence: CASSVDPLTGGTEAFF. CDR3 coding DNA: TGTGCCAGCAGCGTAGACCCATTGACAGGGGGGACTGAAGCTTTCTTT. Using reference TRBV9 and TRBJ1-1 for the parts outside the CDR3, the full variable domain is DSGVTQTPKHLITATGQRVTLRCSPRSGDLSVYWYQQSLDQGLQFLIQYYNGEERAKGNILERFSAQQFPDLHSELNLSSLELGDSALYFCASSVDPLTGGTEAFFGQGTRLTVV.

The chain uses TRBV4-1 and TRBJ2-7; the D call may be TRBD1 or TRBD2 (5 bases each). CDR1 MGHRA and CDR2 YSYEKL come from the germline V gene. The CDR3 loop spans 15 amino acids. Deletions cut 2 bases from V and 4 bases from J, with 15 bases between. The CDR3 DNA reads TGCGCCAGCAGCCAAAACGAGGGATGGGGGTACGAGCAGTACTTC. Amino acids: CASSQNEGWGYEQYF.

Written as DNA, the CDR3 is TGTGCCAGCAGTGAAGAATTGAGCGGGGGGGCCGCCGGGGAGCTGTTTTTT. This encodes CASSEELSGGAAGELFF. This chain joins TRBV2 and TRBJ2-2, with TRBD2 matching 10 bases. The CDR3 spans 17 residues. V was pared by 1 base and J by 6 bases, with 8 bases of the junction left unmatched. Germline values: CDR1 SNHLY, CDR2 FYNNEI.

V gene TRBV6-6 combines with J gene TRBJ1-2, with 7 bases that match TRBD1. Germline V gene data show CDR1 as MNHNY and CDR2 as SVGAGI (reference sequence). The trim removed 0 bases at V and 2 bases at J, leaving 6 bases unmatched. CDR3 length: 16 amino acids. CDR3 in amino acids: CASSYSGQGVNYGYTF. For the CDR3, the DNA is TGTGCCAGCAGTTACTCGGGCCAGGGGGTCAACTATGGCTACACCTTC.

This chain links TRBV5-1 with TRBJ1-5; the match to TRBD1 covers 9 bases. V trimming: 4 bases; J trimming: 5 bases; junction bases outside the gene matches: 4. This CDR3 has 14 amino acids. Germline assignment: CDR1 SGHRS and CDR2 YFSETQ. As DNA, the CDR3 is TGCGCCAGCAGCCCTACAGGGGGCTATCAGCCCCAGCATTTT. Protein sequence: CASSPTGGYQPQHF.